The 20 T cell receptor beta chains listed next were all sequenced from one sample in a study of cytomegalovirus exposure and HLA in healthy donors. The PCR made use of 60 Vbeta and 13 Jbeta primers. Assay: immunoSEQ multiplex PCR; the TCRdb copy retains only in-frame clones and omits some. Of fewer than 120,000 clones in the sample, roughly 80% are singletons; the top ten hold 1.3%. Sequencing was performed on PBMCs. These receptors came from a young woman in good health and CMV-seronegative.

This chain joins TRBV29-1 and TRBJ2-3, with D possibly being TRBD2 (5 bases). From germline, CDR1 is SQVTM and CDR2 ANQGSEA. CDR3 length: 14 amino acids. The V gene lost 3 bases and the J gene lost 0 bases, with 10 bases spanning the gap. In DNA form, the CDR3 reads TGCAGCGTTGATGGAACGGGAAGCACAGATACGCAGTATTTT. As protein: CSVDGTGSTDTQYF.

This chain links TRBV27 with TRBJ2-7; D is undetermined. This CDR3 comprises 12 residues. V was clipped by 2 bases and J by 9 bases, with 11 bases between them. Germline CDR1 MNHEY, CDR2 SMNVEV (reference sequence). CDR3 sequence: CASSLVLIGQYF. The CDR3 DNA reads as TGTGCCAGCAGTTTAGTCCTAATCGGGCAGTACTTC.

V and J are TRBV7-8 and TRBJ1-2, with D tentatively TRBD1 (6 bases). Germline V gene sequence: CDR1 SGHVS, CDR2 FQNEAQ. The CDR3 is made up of 15 amino acids. With 3 bases removed from V and 5 bases from J, the gap between germline ends came to 16 bases. This chain's CDR3 is CASSLVARGDYGYTF. CDR3 nucleotide sequence: TGTGCCAGCAGCTTGGTTGCCAGGGGTGATTATGGCTACACCTTC.

This chain connects TRBV29-1 to TRBJ2-5; perhaps TRBD1 as D (5 bases). The germline gives CDR1 SQVTM, CDR2 ANQGSEA. V dropped 4 bases and J dropped 2 bases, with 8 bases sitting between them. CDR3 size: 12 residues. This CDR3 is CSVVGLQETQYF. The CDR3 region has the DNA TGCAGCGTTGTGGGGCTACAAGAGACCCAGTACTTC.

The chain is built from TRBV28 and TRBJ1-1; weak D call: TRBD1 (6 bases). V lost 3 bases and J 10 bases, leaving 15 bases between the germline ends. Germline V gene sequence: CDR1 MDHEN, CDR2 SYDVKM. This CDR3 contains 13 residues. The CDR3 coding sequence is TGTGCCAGCAGTTTCAGGGGCCCCTCTGGAGCTTTCTTT. Translated, it gives CASSFRGPSGAFF.

This clone was seen just once. V is TRBV2 and J is TRBJ2-1; 7 nucleotides line up with TRBD2. The trim removed 6 bases at V and 10 bases at J, leaving 6 bases unmatched. Germline CDR1 is SNHLY and CDR2 is FYNNEI. The CDR3 consists of 12 residues. CDR3 amino acids: CASSGLGGEQFF. The CDR3 bases are TGTGCCAGCAGCGGGCTCGGGGGGGAGCAGTTCTTC.

V and J are TRBV4-3 and TRBJ1-4, with D possibly being TRBD1 (5 bases). In germline, CDR1 is LGHNA, CDR2 YSLEER. CDR3 size: 15 residues. V was pared by 3 bases and J by 8 bases, with 16 bases between. The CDR3 protein is CASSQGTGVREKLFF. The CDR3 DNA sequence: TGCGCCAGCAGCCAGGGGACGGGGGTACGGGAAAAACTGTTTTTT.

The chain recombines TRBV30 with TRBJ1-6; D possibly corresponds to TRBD1 (5 bases). Trimming shortened V by 4 bases and J by 7 bases, and 11 bases separated the two germline ends. Germline-derived CDR1 and CDR2 are GTSNPN and SVGIG (reference sequence). The CDR3 sequence is 13 residues long. For the CDR3, the DNA is TGTGCCTGGAAACTTACAGGCAATTCACCCCTCCACTTT. Amino acid sequence: CAWKLTGNSPLHF.

The J gene is TRBJ2-7, the V gene TRBV5-4, with 7 bases matching TRBD1. The CDR3 has 14 amino acids. In germline, CDR1 is SGHNT, CDR2 YYREEE (reference sequence). The J segment lost 0 bases and the V segment lost 4 bases, leaving 4 bases of the junction unmatched. CDR3 sequence reads: CASSPGTDSYEQYF. DNA for the CDR3: TGTGCCAGCAGCCCCGGGACAGACTCCTACGAGCAGTACTTC.

This clone was counted between two and nine times. V usage is TRBV19 and J usage is TRBJ1-2; 10 bases match TRBD1. The germline V gene encodes CDR1 LNHDA and CDR2 SQIVND (reference sequence). J was trimmed by 4 bases and V by 6 bases; bases with no gene match: 5. The CDR3 is 14 residues long. The CDR3 reads CASSMTGGVYGYTF. CDR3 DNA: TGTGCCAGTAGCATGACAGGGGGCGTCTATGGCTACACCTTC.

This clone has just one count. The chain has TRBV5-1 and TRBJ2-2; maybe TRBD2 (6 bases). Germline V lookup: CDR1 SGHRS, CDR2 YFSETQ. The CDR3 loop spans 17 amino acids. Between the trimmed V and J ends, which lost 0 bases and 6 bases, there was a span of 18 bases. CDR3: CASSLASDGGSPGELFF. DNA for the CDR3: TGCGCCAGCAGCTTGGCCTCGGACGGGGGTAGCCCCGGGGAGCTGTTTTTT.

The V gene is TRBV18, the J gene TRBJ1-6; D is unclear. In germline, CDR1 is KGHSH, CDR2 LQKENI. The germline V and J ends were trimmed by 1 base and 0 bases, with 7 bases remaining between them. The CDR3 contains 16 residues. The chain's CDR3 is CASSPRANSYNSPLHF. CDR3 nucleotides: TGTGCCAGCTCACCACGGGCGAACTCCTATAATTCACCCCTCCACTTT.

In DNA, the CDR3 is TGTGCCAGCAGGCCAGGGGGTGGCTCTGGAAACACCATATATTTT. Amino acid sequence: CASRPGGGSGNTIYF. This chain links TRBV13 with TRBJ1-3; 7 bases are a match to TRBD1. Germline V gene lookup returns CDR1 PRHDT and CDR2 FYEKMQ (reference sequence). The CDR3 consists of 15 residues. Trimming removed 6 bases from V and 0 bases from J; junction bases left unmatched: 5.

This chain uses TRBV21-1 with TRBJ1-5; TRBD1, the table's D call, was not compared with the DNA. TRBV21-1 is shown as a pseudogene. The CDR3 consists of 16 residues. The CDR3 sequence: CASSKASTLSNQPQHF. In nucleotides, the CDR3 is TGTGCCAGCAGCAAAGCGTCGACACTTAGCAATCAGCCCCAGCATTTT.

The chain recombines TRBV4-3 with TRBJ1-2, with D hard to call. Germline loops: CDR1 LGHNA, CDR2 YSLEER. V was pared by 0 bases and J by 0 bases, with 5 bases between. This CDR3 comprises 14 residues. This CDR3 reads CASSQDSPNYGYTF. In DNA form, the CDR3 reads TGCGCCAGCAGCCAAGACAGTCCTAACTATGGCTACACCTTC.

This clone was counted a single time. The chain combines TRBV4-2 with TRBJ1-5; D perhaps matches TRBD1 (5 bases). Trimming cost V 0 bases and J 3 bases, with 12 bases left between them. This CDR3 has 16 residues. Looked up from germline, CDR1 is LGHNA and CDR2 is YNFKEQ. CDR3 region: CASSQDESGSNQPQHF. The CDR3 region has the DNA TGTGCCAGCAGCCAAGATGAATCAGGGTCCAATCAGCCCCAGCATTTT.

The chain is built from TRBV6-5 and TRBJ2-1; 8 nucleotides line up with TRBD1. CDR1 and CDR2 from the germline V gene are MNHEY and SVGAGI. V shed 2 bases and J 8 bases; nucleotides not matched to a gene: 5. This CDR3 contains 14 residues. CDR3 protein: CASSYAGGYDEQFF. DNA for the CDR3: TGTGCCAGCAGTTACGCAGGGGGCTATGATGAGCAGTTCTTC.

This clone has a handful of counts. The chain is built from TRBV4-1 and TRBJ2-2; D might be TRBD2 (5 bases). The CDR3 runs to 16 residues. The V end lost 3 bases, the J end lost 2 bases, and 13 bases lay between the germline ends. Germline V gives CDR1 MGHRA, CDR2 YSYEKL. CDR3 DNA: TGCGCCAGCAGCCACCATACCGGGATCAACACCGGGGAGCTGTTTTTT. Amino acids: CASSHHTGINTGELFF.

This chain connects TRBV9 to TRBJ2-7; 7 positions agree with TRBD2. V lost 3 bases to trimming and J lost 2 bases; unmatched junction nucleotides: 2. Germline values: CDR1 SGDLS, CDR2 YYNGEE. The CDR3 extends over 13 amino acids. The CDR3 region is CASSGGGAYEQYF. The CDR3 DNA is TGTGCCAGCAGCGGGGGGGGTGCCTACGAGCAGTACTTC.

CDR3 loop: CASSPSLRRFLDYGYTF. The CDR3 nucleotides read TGTGCCAGCAGCCCATCACTGCGGAGGTTTCTAGACTATGGCTACACCTTC. This chain joins TRBV28 and TRBJ1-2; D unclear. Trimming left V 6 bases short and J 3 bases short, with 23 bases between. This CDR3 region has 17 residues. Per the germline V gene, CDR1 is MDHEN and CDR2 is SYDVKM.